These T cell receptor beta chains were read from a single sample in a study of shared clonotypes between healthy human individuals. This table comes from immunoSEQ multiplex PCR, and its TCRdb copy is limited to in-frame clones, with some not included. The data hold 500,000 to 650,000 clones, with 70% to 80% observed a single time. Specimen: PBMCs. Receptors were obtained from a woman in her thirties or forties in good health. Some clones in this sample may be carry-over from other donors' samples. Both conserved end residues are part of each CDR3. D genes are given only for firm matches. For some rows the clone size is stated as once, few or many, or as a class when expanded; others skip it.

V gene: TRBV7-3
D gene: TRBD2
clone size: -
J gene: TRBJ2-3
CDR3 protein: CASRSGLAGFKDTQYF
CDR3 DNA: TGTGCCAGCAGGTCCGGACTAGCGGGATTCAAGGATACGCAGTATTTT

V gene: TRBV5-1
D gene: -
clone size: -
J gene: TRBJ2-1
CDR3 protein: CASSLVAGYNEQFF
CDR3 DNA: TGCGCCAGCAGCTTGGTGGCGGGCTACAATGAGCAGTTCTTC

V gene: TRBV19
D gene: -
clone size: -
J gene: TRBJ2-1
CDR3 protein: CASSIDGGGSSYNEQFF
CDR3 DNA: TGTGCCAGTAGTATAGATGGAGGAGGAAGCTCCTACAATGAGCAGTTCTTC

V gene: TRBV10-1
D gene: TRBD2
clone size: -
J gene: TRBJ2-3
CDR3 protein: CASGIPKPSGRTTDTQYF
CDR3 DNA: TGCGCCAGCGGGATCCCTAAACCTAGCGGGAGGACCACAGATACGCAGTATTTT

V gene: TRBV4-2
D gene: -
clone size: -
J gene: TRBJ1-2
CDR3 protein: CASSQGRVLAIYGYTF
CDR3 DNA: TGTGCCAGCAGCCAGGGCAGGGTTTTGGCCATCTATGGCTACACCTTC

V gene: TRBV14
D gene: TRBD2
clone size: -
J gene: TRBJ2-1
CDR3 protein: CASSQVLAESYNEQFF
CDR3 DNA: TGTGCCAGCAGCCAAGTCCTAGCGGAGTCCTACAATGAGCAGTTCTTC

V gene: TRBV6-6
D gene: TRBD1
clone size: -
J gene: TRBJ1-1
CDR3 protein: CASSHRTGGPEAFF
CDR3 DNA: TGTGCCAGCAGTCACCGGACAGGTGGGCCTGAAGCTTTCTTT

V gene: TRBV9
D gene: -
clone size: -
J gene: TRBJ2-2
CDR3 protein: CASSVALETVNTGELFF
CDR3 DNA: TGTGCCAGCAGCGTAGCTCTCGAGACAGTGAACACCGGGGAGCTGTTTTTT

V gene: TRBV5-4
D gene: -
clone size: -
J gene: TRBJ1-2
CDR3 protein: CASSLVGPTNYGYTF
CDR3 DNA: TGTGCCAGCAGCTTGGTCGGCCCTACAAACTATGGCTACACCTTC

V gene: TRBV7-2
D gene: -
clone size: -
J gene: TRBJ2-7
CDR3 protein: CASSLGGTDALEQYF
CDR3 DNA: TGTGCCAGCAGCTTAGGCGGGACGGACGCCTTAGAGCAGTACTTC

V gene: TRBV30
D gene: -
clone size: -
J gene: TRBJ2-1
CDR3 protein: CAWSAELGAYNEQFF
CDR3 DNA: TGTGCCTGGAGTGCGGAATTGGGGGCCTACAATGAGCAGTTCTTC

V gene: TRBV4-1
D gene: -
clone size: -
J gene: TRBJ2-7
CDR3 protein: CASSQVDGRYEQYF
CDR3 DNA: TGCGCCAGCAGCCAAGTTGACGGCCGGTACGAGCAGTACTTC

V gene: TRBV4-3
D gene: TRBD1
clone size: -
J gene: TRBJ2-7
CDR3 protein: CASSQEPGGASYEQYF
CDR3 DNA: TGCGCCAGCAGCCAAGAGCCAGGGGGCGCCTCCTACGAGCAGTACTTC

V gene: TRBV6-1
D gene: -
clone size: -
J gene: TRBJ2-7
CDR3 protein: CASSPSVERPYEQYF
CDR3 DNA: TGTGCCAGCAGTCCTTCGGTCGAGCGACCCTACGAGCAGTACTTC

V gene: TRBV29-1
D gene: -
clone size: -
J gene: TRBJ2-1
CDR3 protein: CSVDYNEQFF
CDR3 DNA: TGCAGCGTCGACTACAATGAGCAGTTCTTC

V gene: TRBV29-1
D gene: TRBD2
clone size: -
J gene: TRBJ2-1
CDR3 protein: CSVARLAGESDEQFF
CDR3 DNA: TGCAGCGTAGCAAGACTAGCGGGAGAATCGGATGAGCAGTTCTTC

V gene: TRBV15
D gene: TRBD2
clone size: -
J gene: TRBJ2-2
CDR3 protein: CATSRDWLAGATGELFF
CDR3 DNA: TGTGCCACCAGCAGAGATTGGCTAGCGGGAGCTACCGGGGAGCTGTTTTTT

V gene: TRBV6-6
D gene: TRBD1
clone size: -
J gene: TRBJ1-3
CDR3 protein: CASRPTGGEGNTIYF
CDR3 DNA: TGTGCCAGCAGGCCTACAGGGGGAGAAGGAAACACCATATATTTT

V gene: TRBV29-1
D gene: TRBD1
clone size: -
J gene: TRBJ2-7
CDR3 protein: CSAGQGYSYEQYF
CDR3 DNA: TGCAGCGCGGGACAGGGCTACTCCTACGAGCAGTACTTC

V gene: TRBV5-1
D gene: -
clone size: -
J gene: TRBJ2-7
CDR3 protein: CASSVPTGTKGEQYF
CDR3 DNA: TGCGCCAGCAGCGTGCCCACCGGGACCAAAGGCGAGCAGTACTTC

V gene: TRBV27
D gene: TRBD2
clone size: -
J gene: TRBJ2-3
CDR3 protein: CASSLGSGRAGDTQYF
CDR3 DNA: TGTGCCAGCAGTTTGGGTTCCGGGAGGGCCGGGGATACGCAGTATTTT

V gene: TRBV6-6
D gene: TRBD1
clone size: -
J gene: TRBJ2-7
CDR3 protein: CASSYQGQGSFYEQYF
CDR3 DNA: TGTGCCAGCAGTTACCAAGGACAGGGTAGCTTCTACGAGCAGTACTTC

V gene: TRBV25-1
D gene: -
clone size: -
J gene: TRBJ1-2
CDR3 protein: CASSENYGDSGYGYTF
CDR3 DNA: TGTGCCAGCAGTGAAAATTATGGAGACAGTGGCTATGGCTACACCTTC

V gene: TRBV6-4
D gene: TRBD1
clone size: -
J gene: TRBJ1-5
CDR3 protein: CASSDPTGASNQPQHF
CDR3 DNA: TGTGCCAGCAGTGACCCGACAGGGGCAAGCAATCAGCCCCAGCATTTT

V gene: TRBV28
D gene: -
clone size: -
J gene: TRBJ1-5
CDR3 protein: CASSFGPGGQPQHF
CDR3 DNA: TGTGCCAGCAGTTTCGGACCGGGTGGGCAGCCCCAGCATTTT

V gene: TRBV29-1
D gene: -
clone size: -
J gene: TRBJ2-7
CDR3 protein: CSARPGATGPYEQYF
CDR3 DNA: TGCAGCGCCCGCCCGGGAGCGACCGGCCCCTACGAGCAGTACTTC

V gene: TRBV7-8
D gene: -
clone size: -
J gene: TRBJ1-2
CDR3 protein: CASSLGWAGEGYGYTF
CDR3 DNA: TGTGCCAGCAGCTTAGGGTGGGCAGGGGAGGGCTATGGCTACACCTTC

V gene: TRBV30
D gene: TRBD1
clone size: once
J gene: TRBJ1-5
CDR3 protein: CAWSGDRGLRNQPQHF
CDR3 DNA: TGTGCCTGGAGCGGGGACAGGGGGCTTCGCAATCAGCCCCAGCATTTT

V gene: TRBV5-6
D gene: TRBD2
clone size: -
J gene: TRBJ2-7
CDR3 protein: CASSPGLANNEQYF
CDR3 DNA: TGTGCCAGCAGCCCGGGACTAGCAAACAACGAGCAGTACTTC

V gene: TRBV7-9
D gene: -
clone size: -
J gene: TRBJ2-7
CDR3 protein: CASSLDQAYSYEQYF
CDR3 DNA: TGTGCCAGCAGCTTAGACCAGGCCTACTCCTACGAGCAGTACTTC

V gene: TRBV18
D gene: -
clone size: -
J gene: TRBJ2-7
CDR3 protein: CASSGGGGPYEQYF
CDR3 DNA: TGTGCCAGCTCAGGAGGAGGAGGTCCCTACGAGCAGTACTTC